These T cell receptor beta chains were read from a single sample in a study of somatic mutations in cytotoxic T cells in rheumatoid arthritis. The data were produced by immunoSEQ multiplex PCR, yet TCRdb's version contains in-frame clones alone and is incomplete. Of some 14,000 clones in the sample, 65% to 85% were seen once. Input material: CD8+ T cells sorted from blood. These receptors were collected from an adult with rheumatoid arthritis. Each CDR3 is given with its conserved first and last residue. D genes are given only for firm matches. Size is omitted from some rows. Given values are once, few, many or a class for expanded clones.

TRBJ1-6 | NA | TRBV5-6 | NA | TGTGCCAGCAGCTTGGGTGGGTACTCACCCCTCCACTTT | CASSLGGYSPLHF
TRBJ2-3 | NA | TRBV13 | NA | TGTGCCAGCAGCTTAGGGACGGGGTTGGCAGATACGCAGTATTTT | CASSLGTGLADTQYF
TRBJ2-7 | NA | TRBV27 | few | TGTGCCAGCAGTTTACAGGGAGTCCTCTACGAGCAGTACTTC | CASSLQGVLYEQYF
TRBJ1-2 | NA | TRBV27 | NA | TGTGCCAGCAGTCCGGGGACTGGGGGGGTTAGCTATGGCTACACCTTC | CASSPGTGGVSYGYTF
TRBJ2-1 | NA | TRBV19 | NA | TGTGCCAGTAGTAAGAGGGGGGAATGGGATGAGCAGTTCTTC | CASSKRGEWDEQFF
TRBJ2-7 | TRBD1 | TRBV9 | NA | TGTGCCAGCAGCGAGAGTGGGACAGGGCTCGAGCAGTACTTC | CASSESGTGLEQYF
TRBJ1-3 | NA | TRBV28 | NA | TGTGCCAGCAGTTTAACATACTCTGGAAACACCATATATTTT | CASSLTYSGNTIYF
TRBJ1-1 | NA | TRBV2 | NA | TGTGCCAGCAGTGGACCGAACACTGAAGCTTTCTTT | CASSGPNTEAFF
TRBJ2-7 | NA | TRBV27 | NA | TGTGCCAGCAGTGTTCAGGGTTACGAGCAGTACTTC | CASSVQGYEQYF
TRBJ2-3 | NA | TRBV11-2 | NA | TGTGCCAGCAGTTCCGACCGGGACAGCACAGATACGCAGTATTTT | CASSSDRDSTDTQYF
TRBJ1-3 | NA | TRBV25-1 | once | TGTGCCAGCAGTGAATATAGGGGGGCGGCCGGAAACACCATATATTTT | CASSEYRGAAGNTIYF
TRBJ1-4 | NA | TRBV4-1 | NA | TGCGCCAGCAGCCAAGAGTGGACGGGGACTAATGAAAAACTGTTTTTT | CASSQEWTGTNEKLFF
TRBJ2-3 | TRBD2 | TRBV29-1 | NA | TGCAGCGTTCAGAGCGGGAGAGAAGATACGCAGTATTTT | CSVQSGREDTQYF
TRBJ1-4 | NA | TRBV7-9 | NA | TGTGCCAGCAGGGGAAATAATGAAAAACTGTTTTTT | CASRGNNEKLFF
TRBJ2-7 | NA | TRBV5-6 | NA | TGTGCCACTGGGATGAGGACCTACGAGCAGTACTTC | CATGMRTYEQYF
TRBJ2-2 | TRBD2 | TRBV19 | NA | TGTGCCAGTAGTATAGCGGGGGGAAGTCACGGGGAGCTGTTTTTT | CASSIAGGSHGELFF
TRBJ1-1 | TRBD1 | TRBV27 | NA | TGTGCCAGCAGTTACCCCGATTCGACAGGGACAACTTTCTTT | CASSYPDSTGTTFF
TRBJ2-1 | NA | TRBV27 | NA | TGTGCCAGCGGCCCGGCGGTGAATGAGCAGTTCTTC | CASGPAVNEQFF
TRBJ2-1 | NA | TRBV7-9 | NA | TGTGCCAGCAGCCCTGGTGGGGCACAGAAGTTCTTC | CASSPGGAQKFF
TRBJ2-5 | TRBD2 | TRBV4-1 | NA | TGCGCCAGCAGCCACGGGGGGGAGATAGAGACCCAGTACTTC | CASSHGGEIETQYF
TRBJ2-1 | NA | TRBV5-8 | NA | TGTGCCAGCCAAACAAGTTGGAATGAGCAGTTCTTC | CASQTSWNEQFF
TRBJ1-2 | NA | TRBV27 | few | TGTGCCAGCAGTTTAAGGGCCAGCTATGGCTACACCTTC | CASSLRASYGYTF
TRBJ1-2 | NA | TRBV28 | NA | TGTGCCAGCAGTCGCAGAGGAGGCTACACCTTC | CASSRRGGYTF
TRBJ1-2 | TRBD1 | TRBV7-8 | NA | TGTGCCAGCAGCTTAGCCGCGCAGGGGGGATACTATGGCTACACCTTC | CASSLAAQGGYYGYTF
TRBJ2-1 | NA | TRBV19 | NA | TGTGCCAGTAGTGCCCTCGGAGGAGCGGCCTACTCCTACAATGAGCAGTTCTTC | CASSALGGAAYSYNEQFF
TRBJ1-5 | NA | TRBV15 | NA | TGTGCCACCAGCGCGTACCGACAGCAAAATCAGCCCCAGCATTTT | CATSAYRQQNQPQHF
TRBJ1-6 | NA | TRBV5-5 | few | TGTGCCAGCAGCTTTGTACAGGGTTTTGCCTATAATTCACCCCTCCACTTT | CASSFVQGFAYNSPLHF
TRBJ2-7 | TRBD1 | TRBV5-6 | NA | TGTGCCAGCAGCTTAATCCAGGGGGCTTCCTGGGAGCAGTACTTC | CASSLIQGASWEQYF
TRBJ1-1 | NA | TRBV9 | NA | TGTGCCAGCAGCCCAAAAGGGCAATGGGGCATTGGGGAGAACACTGAAGCTTTCTTT | CASSPKGQWGIGENTEAFF